Below, 26 T cell receptor beta chains from the same sample are listed, as sequenced in a study of long-term antiretroviral therapy in people with HIV. The assay used was immunoSEQ (version v3.0), run at survey level. Produced via immunoSEQ multiplex PCR; TCRdb's table is partial and in-frame only. The data contain around 37,000 clones, roughly 85% of them singletons. The sample in question was unsorted PBMCs, obtained roughly 3.3 years after starting antiretroviral therapy. These receptors were taken from a man younger than 35 with HIV.

The chain uses TRBV28 and TRBJ2-7; 7 bases fit TRBD1. This CDR3 has 16 amino acids. With V trimmed by 2 bases and J by 1 base, 8 bases remained unmatched. Looked up from germline, CDR1 is MDHEN and CDR2 is SYDVKM. The CDR3 region has the DNA TGTGCCAGCAGTTTAAGCGAAGGGGGCGCATCCTACGAGCAGTACTTC. This encodes CASSLSEGGASYEQYF.

The chain has TRBV27 and TRBJ1-2; possibly TRBD1 for D (5 bases). Germline loops: CDR1 MNHEY, CDR2 SMNVEV (reference sequence). The CDR3 contains 13 residues. V lost 5 bases, J lost 8 bases, and 15 bases lay in between. CDR3 loop: CASSEVGASGYTF. The CDR3 nucleotides are TGTGCCAGCAGTGAGGTAGGGGCTTCCGGCTACACCTTC.

The chain employs TRBV28 and TRBJ2-3, with D unclear. The ends were cut back, 4 bases at V and 5 bases at J, with 7 bases in the middle. Germline CDR1 reads MDHEN; CDR2 reads SYDVKM. This CDR3 spans 12 amino acids. The CDR3 nucleotides are TGTGCCAGCAGTTCGATACGAGATACGCAGTATTTT. It is translated as CASSSIRDTQYF.

The rearrangement uses TRBV19 and TRBJ1-1; D not resolved. This CDR3 is built from 13 residues. V was trimmed by 3 bases and J by 4 bases, leaving 9 bases between them. Germline CDR1 is LNHDA and CDR2 is SQIVND (reference sequence). For the CDR3, the DNA is TGTGCCAGTAGTATCTCAGATTTCACTGAAGCTTTCTTT. The encoded protein is CASSISDFTEAFF.

CDR3 coding DNA: TGCGCCAGCAGCCGAGCGACGGAGCAGTTCTTC. This translates into CASSRATEQFF. The rearrangement uses TRBV4-1 and TRBJ2-1; D is ambiguous. Trimming shortened V by 4 bases and J by 10 bases, and 8 bases separated the two germline ends. From germline, CDR1 is MGHRA and CDR2 YSYEKL. This CDR3 contains 11 residues.

This clone was detected a few times. CDR3: CASSLASGTSKWDEQFF. CDR3 sequence (DNA): TGTGCCAGCAGCTTAGCCTCCGGGACATCCAAGTGGGATGAGCAGTTCTTC. This chain uses TRBV7-6 with TRBJ2-1; D might be TRBD1 (6 bases). CDR1 is SGHVS and CDR2 is FNYEAQ in the germline V gene. This CDR3 comprises 17 residues. V was pared by 0 bases and J by 8 bases, with 20 bases between.

V usage is TRBV10-1 and J usage is TRBJ1-1, with D tentatively TRBD1 (6 bases). The germline gives CDR1 WNHNN, CDR2 SYGVQD (reference sequence). This CDR3 is built from 13 residues. With 6 bases removed from V and 0 bases from J, the gap between germline ends came to 8 bases. The CDR3 DNA is TGCGCCAGCAGCGGGGACATGAACACTGAAGCTTTCTTT. Translation: CASSGDMNTEAFF.

J is TRBJ2-7 and V is TRBV4-3, with a weak D call TRBD2 (6 bases). The V and J ends lost 6 bases and 6 bases respectively, with 21 bases between them. The CDR3 is 15 residues long. Germline assignment: CDR1 LGHNA and CDR2 YSLEER. DNA of the CDR3: TGCGCCAGCAGGCCCGGACGGTTAGCGGAGGGCGAGCAGTACTTC. This codes for CASRPGRLAEGEQYF.

The rearrangement joins TRBV25-1 to TRBJ1-3; 8 bases line up with TRBD1. J gave up 2 bases and V 6 bases, and 9 bases lay outside the gene matches. Germline CDR1 reads MGHDK; CDR2 reads SYGVNS. The CDR3 runs to 16 residues. The CDR3 loop reads CASSARTGRTGNTIYF. The CDR3 nucleotides are TGTGCCAGCAGCGCCAGGACAGGGCGGACTGGAAACACCATATATTTT.

The chain has TRBV7-2 and TRBJ1-1; D is unclear. Germline CDR1 and CDR2: SGHTA and FQGNSA. Trimming took 2 bases from V and 0 from J, leaving 4 bases between them. The CDR3 totals 13 residues. In nucleotides, the CDR3 is TGTGCCAGCAGCTTAAAAGTGAACACTGAAGCTTTCTTT. Its translation is CASSLKVNTEAFF.

The gene calls are TRBV19 and TRBJ1-3; D not certain. Germline V CDR1 and CDR2: LNHDA, SQIVND (reference sequence). This CDR3 has 16 amino acids. V dropped 3 bases and J dropped 0 bases, with 12 bases sitting between them. The CDR3 DNA follows: TGTGCCAGTAGTATCCCCGGACGAGCCTCTGGAAACACCATATATTTT. Translated, it gives CASSIPGRASGNTIYF.

The chain combines TRBV27 with TRBJ2-7, with D tentatively TRBD2 (6 bases). Trimming removed 5 bases at V and 3 bases at J, with 20 bases between. The V gene's germline CDR1 is MNHEY and CDR2 SMNVEV (reference sequence). This CDR3 spans 16 amino acids. CDR3 nucleotides: TGTGCCAGCAGTGTCTCGAGCGGGTCGACTTACTACGAGCAGTACTTC. Its protein product is CASSVSSGSTYYEQYF.

This sequence joins TRBV18 and TRBJ2-3; D remains unclear. Germline V gene data show CDR1 as KGHSH and CDR2 as LQKENI. CDR3 length equals 16 residues. V lost 6 bases and J lost 1, with 17 bases in between. DNA of the CDR3: TGTGCCAGCTCGACGCGACCCACTGCCCGCACAGATACGCAGTATTTT. Translation gives CASSTRPTARTDTQYF.

V and J are TRBV2 and TRBJ1-4; D uncertain. The CDR3 has 15 amino acids. Germline-derived CDR1 and CDR2 are SNHLY and FYNNEI. Trimming cost V 3 bases and J 10 bases, with 18 bases left between them. CDR3 sequence reads: CASSELGSIAGKLFF. The CDR3 DNA reads as TGTGCCAGCAGTGAGTTAGGATCTATCGCTGGAAAACTGTTTTTT.

The chain uses TRBV7-9 and TRBJ1-2; no reliable D call. The CDR3 runs 13 residues. Trimming pared 5 bases from V and 8 bases from J, leaving 15 bases between. Germline CDR1 reads SEHNR; CDR2 reads FQNEAQ (reference sequence). DNA of the CDR3: TGTGCCAGCAGCCAAAGCCTCCTATACGGCTACACCTTC. It codes for CASSQSLLYGYTF.

The chain joins TRBV27 to TRBJ2-7, with a tentative D call TRBD1 (5 bases). CDR1 is MNHEY, CDR2 SMNVEV, per germline (reference sequence). This CDR3 has 15 residues. V lost 6 bases to trimming and J lost 3 bases, with 18 bases between them. The CDR3 nucleotides are TGTGCCAGCAGAGAAGAGGCAGGGCCAAACTACGAGCAGTACTTC. This translates into CASREEAGPNYEQYF.

The genes are TRBV10-2 and TRBJ2-2; TRBD2 matches at 9 bases. Trimming cost V 7 bases and J 0 bases; bases outside gene matches: 3. The CDR3 sequence is 15 residues long. The germline gives CDR1 WSHSY, CDR2 SAAADI. Here the CDR3 reads CASTGTSSNTGELFF. CDR3 in DNA: TGCGCCAGCACAGGGACTAGCTCGAACACCGGGGAGCTGTTTTTT.

V gene TRBV6-1 combines with J gene TRBJ2-5, with 7 bases aligning to TRBD1. Looked up from germline, CDR1 is MNHNS and CDR2 is SASEGT. This CDR3 is built from 14 residues. V shed 6 bases and J 5 bases; nucleotides not matched to a gene: 9. The CDR3 region has the DNA TGTGCCAGCAGGGTCCGACAGGGTAGGGAGACCCAGTACTTC. Amino acid sequence: CASRVRQGRETQYF.

This clone was recorded a few times. This specimen includes other DNA sequences encoding the same CDR3. The V call is TRBV19, the J call TRBJ1-1; 7 bases line up with TRBD1. The CDR3 totals 14 residues. After removal of 6 bases from V and 4 bases from J, the junction contained 8 bases not matched to a gene. The germline V gene encodes CDR1 LNHDA and CDR2 SQIVND (reference sequence). The CDR3 DNA follows: TGTGCCAGTAGCCTAACAGGGGTGGGCACTGAAGCTTTCTTT. Its protein is CASSLTGVGTEAFF.

The V gene is TRBV5-1, the J gene TRBJ2-7; tentatively, D is TRBD1 (5 bases). This CDR3 has 15 residues. Germline V lookup: CDR1 SGHRS, CDR2 YFSETQ. V was clipped by 0 bases and J by 2 bases, with 12 bases between them. The CDR3 here is CASSLGGSTTYEQYF. CDR3 DNA: TGCGCCAGCAGCTTGGGGGGCAGTACTACCTACGAGCAGTACTTC.

The CDR3 bases are TGTGCCAGCAGTGAAGGGTCCGGGGCCAACGTCCTGACTTTC. It encodes CASSEGSGANVLTF. The rearrangement links TRBV6-4 to TRBJ2-6, with D unclear. Trimming took off 3 bases at V and 4 bases at J, with 7 bases between the two ends. Germline CDR1 and CDR2: MRHNA and SNTAGT. This CDR3 comprises 14 residues.

The V and J genes are TRBV29-1 and TRBJ1-2; TRBD1 aligns across 9 bases. Per the germline V gene, CDR1 is SQVTM and CDR2 is ANQGSEA. CDR3 length: 15 amino acids. V lost 7 bases and J lost 4; bases outside the gene matches: 13. The CDR3 bases are TGCAGCGCTCCGATGGGACAGGGAAGATTCTATGGCTACACCTTC. This sequence encodes CSAPMGQGRFYGYTF.

The CDR3 spells CAISEWTRGFYNEQFF. CDR3 DNA sequence: TGTGCCATCAGTGAGTGGACGCGGGGCTTCTACAATGAGCAGTTCTTC. The V and J genes are TRBV10-3 and TRBJ2-1; the D gene is possibly TRBD2 (6 bases). The V gene's germline CDR1 is ENHRY and CDR2 SYGVKD. V lost 1 base, J lost 3 bases, and 13 bases lay in between. There are 16 residues in the CDR3.

The chain combines TRBV9 with TRBJ1-5, with D uncertain. Germline CDR1 is SGDLS and CDR2 is YYNGEE. V lost 0 bases and J 0 bases, leaving 13 bases between the germline ends. The CDR3 contains 17 residues. The CDR3 loop reads CASSVDGRPYSNQPQHF. For the CDR3, the DNA is TGTGCCAGCAGCGTAGACGGGAGACCCTATAGCAATCAGCCCCAGCATTTT.

This chain uses TRBV7-2 with TRBJ1-5; D unclear. This CDR3 has 15 residues. Germline CDR1 and CDR2: SGHTA and FQGNSA. The V and J ends lost 4 bases and 2 bases respectively, with 12 bases between them. As DNA, the CDR3 is TGTGCCAGCAGCTCCTCCGGGAGAGGCAATCAGCCCCAGCATTTT. The encoded protein is CASSSSGRGNQPQHF.

In DNA form, the CDR3 reads TGTGCCAGCAGCCCAGACAGGGTTTATGGCTACACCTTC. Residues: CASSPDRVYGYTF. The genes are TRBV7-2 and TRBJ1-2; TRBD1 matches at 7 bases. This CDR3 spans 13 amino acids. Germline CDR1 SGHTA, CDR2 FQGNSA. Germline trimming cut 5 bases from V and 5 bases from J; bases unmatched to any gene: 5.